This T cell receptor (beta chain) derives from a study of Ad26.COV2.S vaccination and SARS-CoV-2 variants. Clones were sequenced by immunoSEQ multiplex PCR, and TCRdb holds only the in-frame ones, with some missing. The table records nearly 95,000 clones, 82% of them present only once. Trimming took off 8 bases at V and 4 bases at J, with 14 bases between the two ends. This CDR3 is 13 amino acids long. Germline V lookup: CDR1 MDHEN, CDR2 SYDVKM. Concerning this clone: Its antigen remains unknown.

Findings of the study overall: Those who received the vaccine showed greater spike-specific TCR breadth than those given placebo. Total responses of T cells may have been underestimated by the analyses of TCR breadth and depth. Across vaccine and placebo recipients, the breadth of non-spike TCRs was similar.

The chain couples TRBV28 to TRBJ1-1; unclear D gene. The TCR originated in a human donor who had recovered from COVID-19. The material was peripheral blood, obtained after recovery from COVID-19. CDR3 protein: CASRGGVSTEAFF. In DNA form, the CDR3 reads TGTGCCAGCCGGGGTGGGGTATCCACTGAAGCTTTCTTT.